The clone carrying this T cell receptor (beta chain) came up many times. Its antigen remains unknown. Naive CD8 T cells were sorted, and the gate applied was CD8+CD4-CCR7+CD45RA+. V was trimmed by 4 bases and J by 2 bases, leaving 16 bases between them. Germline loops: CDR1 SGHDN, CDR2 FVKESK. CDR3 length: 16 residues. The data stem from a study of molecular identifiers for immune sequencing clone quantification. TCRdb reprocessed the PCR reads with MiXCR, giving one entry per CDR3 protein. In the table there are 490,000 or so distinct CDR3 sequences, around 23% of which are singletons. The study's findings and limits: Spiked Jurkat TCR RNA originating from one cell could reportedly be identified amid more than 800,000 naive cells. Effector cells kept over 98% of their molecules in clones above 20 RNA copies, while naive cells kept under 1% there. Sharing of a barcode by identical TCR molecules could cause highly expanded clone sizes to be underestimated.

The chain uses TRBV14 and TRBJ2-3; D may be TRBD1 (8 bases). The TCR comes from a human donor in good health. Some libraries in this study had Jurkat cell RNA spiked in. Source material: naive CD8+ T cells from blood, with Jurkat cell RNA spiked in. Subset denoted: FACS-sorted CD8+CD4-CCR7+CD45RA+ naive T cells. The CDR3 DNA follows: TGTGCCAGCAGCCCCCGGACAGGGACTAACACAGATACGCAGTATTTT. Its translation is CASSPRTGTNTDTQYF.